In its sample, the clone carrying this T cell receptor beta chain was seen a few times. Its antigen is as yet unknown. This record comes from a study of radiotherapy plus CTLA-4 blockade in lung cancer. Study-level information: Of all patients, around 18% responded objectively and approximately 30% showed disease control.

Measured with immunoSEQ multiplex PCR; TCRdb has only the in-frame clones, and not every one. The sample has about 49,000 clones; roughly 76% are singletons. With 6 bases clipped from V and 4 bases from J, the junction kept 8 bases outside the gene matches. The germline CDR1 and CDR2 sequences are SGHTA and FQGNSA. The length of the CDR3 is 15 residues. Study results and limitations: Clones derived from tumor TCRs expanded in blood after radiotherapy plus ipilimumab. Reported findings show early blood T cell clone dynamics, with interferon-beta, best predicted response.

The chain has TRBV7-2 and TRBJ2-5, with 10 bases fitting TRBD1. The source is a human donor with non-small cell lung cancer who had a complete response to radiotherapy plus ipilimumab. The specimen comprised peripheral blood, sampled from a patient treated with radiotherapy plus ipilimumab. Here the CDR3 reads CASRWDRGILETQYF. For the CDR3, the DNA is TGTGCCAGCAGGTGGGACAGGGGAATTTTAGAGACCCAGTACTTC.